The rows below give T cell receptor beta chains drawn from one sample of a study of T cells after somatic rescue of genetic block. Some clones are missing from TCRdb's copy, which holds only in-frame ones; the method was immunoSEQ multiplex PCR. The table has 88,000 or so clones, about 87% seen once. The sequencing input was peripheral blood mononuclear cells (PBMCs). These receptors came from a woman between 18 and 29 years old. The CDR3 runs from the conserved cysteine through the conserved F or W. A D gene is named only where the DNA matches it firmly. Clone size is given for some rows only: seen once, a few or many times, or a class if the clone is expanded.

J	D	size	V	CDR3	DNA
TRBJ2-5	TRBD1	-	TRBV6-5	CASSHDRGQTQYF	TGTGCCAGCAGCCATGACAGGGGACAGACCCAGTACTTC
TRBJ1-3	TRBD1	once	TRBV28	CARPDRGTSGNTIYF	TGTGCCAGGCCCGACAGGGGCACCTCTGGAAACACCATATATTTT
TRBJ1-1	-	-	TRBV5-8	CASSGTEGVGTEAFF	TGTGCCAGCAGCGGGACGGAGGGAGTAGGCACTGAAGCTTTCTTT
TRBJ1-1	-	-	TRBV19	CASSILGSTEAFF	TGTGCCAGTAGTATACTGGGGTCCACTGAAGCTTTCTTT
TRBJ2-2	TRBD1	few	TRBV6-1	CASSEVRGQGRNANTGELFF	TGTGCCAGCAGTGAAGTTAGAGGACAGGGGCGCAACGCGAACACCGGGGAGCTGTTTTTT
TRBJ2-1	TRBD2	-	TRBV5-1	CASSLTVAGGPNEQFF	TGCGCCAGCAGCCTTACCGTAGCGGGAGGGCCCAATGAGCAGTTCTTC
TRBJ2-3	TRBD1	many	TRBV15	CATSRDPGGADTQYF	TGTGCCACCAGCAGAGATCCAGGGGGCGCAGATACGCAGTATTTT
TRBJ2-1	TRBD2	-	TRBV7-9	CASSSSSGTNSYNEQFF	TGTGCCAGCAGCTCATCTAGCGGGACCAACTCCTACAATGAGCAGTTCTTC
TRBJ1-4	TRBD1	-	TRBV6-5	CASSWTGANEKLFF	TGTGCCAGCAGTTGGACAGGGGCGAATGAAAAACTGTTTTTT
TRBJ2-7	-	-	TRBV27	CATVSGYEQYF	TGTGCCACCGTCTCGGGTTACGAGCAGTACTTC
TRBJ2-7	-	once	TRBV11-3	CASSLATGGEQYF	TGTGCCAGCAGCTTAGCAACCGGCGGCGAGCAGTACTTC
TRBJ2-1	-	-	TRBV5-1	CASSLSGPGNEQFF	TGCGCCAGCAGCTTAAGCGGCCCCGGGAATGAGCAGTTCTTC
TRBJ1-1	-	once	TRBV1	CTSSQPDREITEAFF	TGCACCAGCAGCCAGCCCGACAGGGAGATCACTGAAGCTTTCTTT